Given below is one T cell receptor (beta chain) in context. This clone's antigen is unknown. There are no base qualities to consult, and no much larger clone falls within one base. The entry originates in a study of cytotoxic CD8 clonotypes in ibrutinib-treated CLL (dated by TCRdb to the early 2020s). Notes on the research overall: The cohort had 11 relapsed/refractory and under 16 treatment-naive patients; roughly 18 were IGHV unmutated. Responses were partial in around 24 patients and complete in 2; after median about 68 months follow-up, about 14 stayed in remission and roughly twelve progressed. The response samples were drawn at a median of approximately 11 months into treatment, with a range of roughly 6 to 36 months. On average, each sample yielded 255,043 productive templates and tens of thousands of productive rearrangements. Longitudinal samples were obtainable from about 30% of the roughly 90 participants in the trial. Cryopreserved peripheral blood mononuclear cells were obtained prior to treatment, at the time of response, and at either disease progression or sustained remission. All remission and progressive disease samples were collected while patients were still receiving ibrutinib.

Study-wide findings and limitations: Baseline clonality exceeded that of age-matched healthy donors and correlated strongly with circulating CD8+ T-cell counts. Public clonotypes were rare and either shrank or stayed stable during treatment, and the rise in clonality at ibrutinib response reflected expansion of private clonotypes. Lymph node repertoires were not examined, and the timing of sampling was not matched between patients in sustained remission and those whose disease progressed. Clonality increased at ibrutinib response, stayed stable in sustained remission, and fell back toward baseline at progression.

The intended sense of this specimen's time point label: eleven to twelve months on ibrutinib. Roughly 2.2 micrograms of genomic DNA were extracted from cryopreserved PBMCs for TCR beta library preparation. Longitudinal blood samples from CLL patients on ibrutinib monotherapy underwent high-throughput TCR beta sequencing. Patients were enrolled in a phase 2 open-label single-center ibrutinib monotherapy trial. The germline V gene provides CDR1 MGHDK and CDR2 SYGVNS. V drops 1 base and J drops 0 bases, leaving 13 bases in between. Including cysteine and phenylalanine, the CDR3 has 18 amino acids. The entry retains the CDR3 DNA only, 54 bases that are in frame from base 1. The goal of deep resolution MiSeq sequencing was a depth between 1 in 1 million and 1 in 200,000 T cells, and coverage averaged 10x per clonotype. The immunoSEQ hsTCRB Kit was used to generate the TCR beta libraries. In the source study's methods: ImmunoSEQ Data Assistant and ImmunoSEQ Analyzer were used for data analysis, and V, D and J genes were assigned according to IMGT definitions. Clonality, with values ranging from 0 to 1, was calculated as one minus the normalized Shannon entropy of productive rearrangement frequencies. Only overrepresented clonotypes making up at least 0.05% of each patient's repertoire were included in the public clonotype analysis. Repertoires from about a dozen age-matched healthy donors in immuneACCESS were used as clonality controls. Entries here come from immuneACCESS through TCRdb and include only in-frame sequences with V and J called. Some clones fail to appear in such tables; in the studies checked, an unresolved V gene covers under half of the shortfall, and the cause of the remainder is unknown. The V and J calls and clone size were taken over from that table, and D and trimming were inferred from the DNA. Counted in this sample were 50,000 to 65,000 clones; roughly 70% of them appeared once. The ten largest clones represent roughly 45% of the sample.

The starting material was PBMCs, obtained after 12 months of ibrutinib treatment. The TCR originated in a human donor with chronic lymphocytic leukemia. This chain is built from TRBV25-1 and TRBJ2-6; matching of 5 bases hints at TRBD1 as the D gene. The bases are TGTGCCAGCAGTGAATCAACAGGCAAGAGCTCTGGGGCCAACGTCCTGACTTTC. It encodes CASSESTGKSSGANVLTF.